A selection of T cell receptor beta chains follows, all from one sample in a study of identical twins. TCRdb fed the 5' RACE reads into MiXCR, producing one record per CDR3 protein. This sample yields hundreds of thousands of distinct CDR3 sequences, of which roughly 18% are seen a single time; around 13% belongs to the top ten. Another study also made use of these data, one on T cells expressing NK-cell markers.

Sequences were obtained from PBMCs. The receptors here all came from a woman between 18 and 30 years old in good health. Each CDR3 is given with its conserved first and last residue. A D gene is named only where the DNA matches it firmly. Some rows mark clone size as missing; the rest say once, few, many or name a class of expanded clone.

J gene,D gene,V gene,clone size,CDR3 length,CDR3 DNA,CDR3 protein
TRBJ2-7,TRBD1,TRBV29-1,-,13,TGCAGCGTCAGGACAGGGGTGAGCTACGAGCAGTACTTC,CSVRTGVSYEQYF
TRBJ2-1,TRBD1,TRBV7-2,few,16,TGTGCCAGCAGCAGTAACAGGGGAGTGGTGCACAATGAGCAGTTCTTC,CASSSNRGVVHNEQFF
TRBJ2-2,-,TRBV6-5,many,15,TGTGCCAGCAGTTTATGGGGGGCGGACACCGGGGAGCTGTTTTTT,CASSLWGADTGELFF
TRBJ1-2,-,TRBV5-1,many,14,TGCGCCAGCAGCCCGATAACAGGATCCTATGGCTACACCTTC,CASSPITGSYGYTF
TRBJ2-2,-,TRBV20-1,-,16,TGCAGTGCTAGAGGGGCTGGAGGCCGGAACACCGGGGAGCTGTTTTTT,CSARGAGGRNTGELFF
TRBJ2-7,-,TRBV20-1,-,13,TGCAGTGCTTCTCGAGGGACCGCCCGCGAGCAGTACTTC,CSASRGTAREQYF
TRBJ2-7,-,TRBV7-9,-,13,TGTGCCAGCACCGACGTTGTCTCCTACGAGCAGTACTTC,CASTDVVSYEQYF
TRBJ2-7,-,TRBV6-5,few,14,TGTGCCAGCAGTTACGGCCAGCACTCCTACGAGCAGTACTTC,CASSYGQHSYEQYF
TRBJ2-7,-,TRBV20-1,-,11,TGCAGTGCTAGTCGGGCGGCCGAGCAGTACTTC,CSASRAAEQYF
TRBJ2-1,-,TRBV20-1,few,11,TGCAGTGCTATACTTAACAATGAGCAGTTCTTC,CSAILNNEQFF
TRBJ1-2,-,TRBV15,-,13,TGTGCCACCAGCAGAGCGAGGGACTATGGCTACACCTTC,CATSRARDYGYTF
TRBJ1-1,-,TRBV10-3,-,13,TGTGCCATCGGCGGCGGATTTAACACTGAAGCTTTCTTT,CAIGGGFNTEAFF
TRBJ1-4,-,TRBV5-1,-,15,TGCGCCAGCAGCCCTTTTGCGGGCGGAAATGAAAAACTGTTTTTT,CASSPFAGGNEKLFF
TRBJ1-1,-,TRBV6-5,-,15,TGTGCCAGCAGTTACTCCCGCCCAGAAGTCACTGAAGCTTTCTTT,CASSYSRPEVTEAFF
TRBJ2-2,-,TRBV11-2,-,15,TGTGCCAGCAGCCCCCCGGCAGTAGTCACCGGGGAGCTGTTTTTT,CASSPPAVVTGELFF
TRBJ2-5,TRBD2,TRBV9,once,15,TGTGCCAGCAGCGCGGGGGGGGGCCTAGGAGAGACCCAGTACTTC,CASSAGGGLGETQYF
TRBJ1-1,-,TRBV29-1,few,13,TGCAGCGTTCGGATAGGGCCGTGGACTGAAGCTTTCTTT,CSVRIGPWTEAFF
TRBJ2-1,-,TRBV5-1,many,13,TGCGCCAGCAGCTTGGAAAGGGGTAGTGAGCAGTTCTTC,CASSLERGSEQFF
TRBJ2-7,TRBD2,TRBV6-1,few,15,TGTGCCAGCAGTCCCGTTAGCGGGTTTCCCTACGAGCAGTACTTC,CASSPVSGFPYEQYF
TRBJ2-1,-,TRBV5-6,medium-sized,14,TGTGCCAGCAGTTTCCGACGGACATACAATGAGCAGTTCTTC,CASSFRRTYNEQFF
TRBJ1-1,-,TRBV12-3/TRBV12-4,few,15,TGTGCCAGCATTACTCCCGGGCGAGGGGTTGGTGAAGCTTTCTTT,CASITPGRGVGEAFF
TRBJ2-2,-,TRBV7-9,few,13,TGTGCCAGCAGCTTAGTAGAATCCGGGGAGCTGTTTTTT,CASSLVESGELFF
TRBJ2-7,TRBD1,TRBV29-1,-,14,TGCAGCGCCATGAGAACAGGGGTGGATGGCGAGCAGTACTTC,CSAMRTGVDGEQYF
TRBJ1-5,-,TRBV6-5,-,16,TGTGCCAGCAGTTACTCGATAGGTGGTAGCAATCAGCCCCAGCATTTT,CASSYSIGGSNQPQHF
TRBJ2-5,TRBD1,TRBV6-1,-,14,TGTGCCACCGGGACAGAGCTTCGTGGGGGGACCCAGTACTTC,CATGTELRGGTQYF
TRBJ1-2,-,TRBV20-1,few,12,TGCAGTGCTAACTTGGGGGGCTATGGCTACACCTTC,CSANLGGYGYTF
TRBJ2-5,TRBD2,TRBV29-1,-,16,TGCAGCTCGAAGGGGACTAGCGGGGGGTATGGGGAGACCCAGTACTTC,CSSKGTSGGYGETQYF
TRBJ2-3,TRBD1,TRBV20-1,-,12,TGCAGTGCTACCGGGACAGGGTATACGCAGTATTTT,CSATGTGYTQYF
TRBJ1-1,-,TRBV6-1,few,14,TGTGCCAGCAGGACCCTGGGACAGAACACTGAAGCTTTCTTT,CASRTLGQNTEAFF
TRBJ2-7,-,TRBV12-5,few,13,TGTGCTAGTGGTTTGCCTCAGACCCACGAGCAGTACTTC,CASGLPQTHEQYF
TRBJ1-1,-,TRBV5-6,-,17,TGTGCCAGCAGCCGTGGGGCGAGGGTGGGGTTGTTCACTGAAGCTTTCTTT,CASSRGARVGLFTEAFF
TRBJ2-3,-,TRBV7-2,-,15,TGTGCCAGCAGCTTAAATAGGGCACCACGTGGTACGCAGTATTTT,CASSLNRAPRGTQYF
TRBJ1-3,-,TRBV9,few,17,TGTGCCAGCAGCTCTCCGGGGGGTGACCGCTCTGGAAACACCATATATTTT,CASSSPGGDRSGNTIYF